The entry below gives a single T cell receptor beta chain sequence along with its context. There is no known antigen for this receptor. Per-base quality was not reported, and no clone a single base away is much larger than it. V and J are trimmed by 0 bases and 0 bases, and the gene matches miss 4 bases of the junction. From the cysteine up to the phenylalanine, the CDR3 has a length of 16 residues. This entry keeps only the CDR3 DNA: 48 bases, framed from base 1. The germline V gene specifies SGHDT as CDR1 and YYEEEE as CDR2. Interpreted using the paper, the treatment or condition label stands for: allogeneic hematopoietic cell transplantation with graft depleted of TCRalphabeta T cells and CD19 B cells. The transplant recipients were children given TCRalphabeta/CD19-depleted allogeneic hematopoietic cell grafts. The library came from PCR. The sequencing machine was an Illumina HiSeq 2500. TCR library preparation used molecular barcoding, with unique molecular identifiers applied to normalize quantification of the TCRbeta repertoire. TCRdb cleaned the public reads at Q25 with fastp, built clones with MiXCR and kept in-frame beta chains. Each record represents a unique CDR3 protein, reported with the most common genes and DNA among its rows. The sample table records approximately 520,000 distinct CDR3 sequences; about 10% of these occur just once. 11% to 15% of the sample is taken by the ten largest.

The data belong to a study of T-cell reconstitution after alpha-beta-depleted transplantation in children (dated by TCRdb to the mid-2010s). For the wider study: Using TCR repertoire profiling, the study followed T-cell immune reconstitution in a quantitative way in children after TCRalphabeta/CD19-depleted allogeneic hematopoietic cell transplantation. The study at large found these results: In some patients, the high TCRbeta diversity seen at day 60 was put down to recipient T cells and intrathymic progenitors that had survived conditioning. Apparently early alphabetaT-cell count recovery about two months after transplant reportedly relied on only several hundred rapidly expanded clones derived from non-depleted graft cells. The frequencies of hyperexpanded clones fell over the following months, and after one year, T-cell counts and TCRbeta diversity were mostly attributed to newly produced T cells.

In this chain, TRBV5-6 is recombined with TRBJ2-3; 7 central nucleotides agree with TRBD2. The source material was PBMCs, mostly from graft donor cells, sampled 180 days after TCRalphabeta/CD19-depleted stem cell transplant. This TCR was sampled from a female patient aged 2-10 years who had a stem cell transplant for aplastic anemia, so the T cells may come from the graft donor. The CDR3: CASSLEGSGSTDTQYF. The DNA sequence is TGTGCCAGCAGCTTGGAAGGTAGCGGGAGCACAGATACGCAGTATTTT.